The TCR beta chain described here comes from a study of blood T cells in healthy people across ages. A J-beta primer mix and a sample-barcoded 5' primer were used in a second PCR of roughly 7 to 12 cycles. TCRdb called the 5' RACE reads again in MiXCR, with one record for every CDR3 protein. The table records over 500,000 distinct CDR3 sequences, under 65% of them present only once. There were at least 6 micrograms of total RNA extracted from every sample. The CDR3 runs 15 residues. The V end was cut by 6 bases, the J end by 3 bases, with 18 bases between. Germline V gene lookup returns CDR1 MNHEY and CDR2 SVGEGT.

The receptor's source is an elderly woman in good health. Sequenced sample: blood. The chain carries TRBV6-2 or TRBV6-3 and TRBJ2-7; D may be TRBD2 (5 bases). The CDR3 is CASSQLLSVNYEQYF. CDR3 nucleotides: TGTGCCAGCAGCCAACTCCTTAGCGTTAACTACGAGCAGTACTTC.